This T cell receptor (beta chain) is drawn from a study of cytomegalovirus exposure and HLA in healthy donors. The primer mix had 60 Vbeta and 13 Jbeta primers. Profiled with immunoSEQ multiplex PCR; TCRdb holds only in-frame clones, not every one. The sample includes about 65,000 clones, 62% of them seen just once. The germline V gene encodes CDR1 KGHSH and CDR2 LQKENI. The J segment lost 7 bases and the V segment lost 6 bases, leaving 9 bases of the junction unmatched. This CDR3 is built from 15 residues. Study-level findings and limits: As was reported, the classifier diagnosed cytomegalovirus status with high specificity and sensitivity. 150 or so TCR beta chains were listed as cytomegalovirus-associated.

This clone occurred a few times. Its antigen is still unknown. Source material: PBMCs. The chain carries TRBV18 and TRBJ1-4; TRBD1 agrees at 9 bases. This receptor was taken from a man aged 30-40 years in good health and CMV-seronegative. The CDR3 bases are TGTGCCAGCTCTCAAACAGGGGGCGAGGCTGAAAAACTGTTTTTT. As protein: CASSQTGGEAEKLFF.